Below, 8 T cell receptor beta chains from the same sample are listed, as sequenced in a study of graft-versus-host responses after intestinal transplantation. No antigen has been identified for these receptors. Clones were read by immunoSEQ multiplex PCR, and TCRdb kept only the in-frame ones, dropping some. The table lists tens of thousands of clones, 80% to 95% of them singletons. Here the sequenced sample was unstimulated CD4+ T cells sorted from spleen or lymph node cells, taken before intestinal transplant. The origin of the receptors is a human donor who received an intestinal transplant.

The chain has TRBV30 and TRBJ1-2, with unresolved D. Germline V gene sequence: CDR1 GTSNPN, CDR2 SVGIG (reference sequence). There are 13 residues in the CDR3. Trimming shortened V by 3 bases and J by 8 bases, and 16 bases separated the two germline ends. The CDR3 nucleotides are TGTGCCTGGAGCCCTCTGGAAGTAGGAGGCTACACCTTC. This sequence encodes CAWSPLEVGGYTF. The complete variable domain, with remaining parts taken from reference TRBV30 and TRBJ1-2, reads SQTIHQWPATLVQPVGSPLSLECTVEGTSNPNLYWYRQAAGRGLQLLFYSVGIGQISSEVPQNLSASRPQDRQFILSSKKLLLSDSGFYLCAWSPLEVGGYTFGSGTRLTVV.

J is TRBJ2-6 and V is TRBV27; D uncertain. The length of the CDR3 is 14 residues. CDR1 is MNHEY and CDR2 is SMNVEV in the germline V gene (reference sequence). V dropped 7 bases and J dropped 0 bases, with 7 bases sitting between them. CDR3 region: CASIESSGANVLTF. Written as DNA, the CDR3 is TGTGCCAGCATCGAGAGCTCTGGGGCCAACGTCCTGACTTTC.

CDR3 protein: CASSQDRSRPGPEQFF. CDR3 nucleotide sequence: TGCGCCAGCAGCCAAGATAGGTCGAGGCCGGGGCCTGAGCAGTTCTTC. V gene TRBV4-1 combines with J gene TRBJ2-1, with D perhaps matching TRBD1 or TRBD2 (5 bases each). Trimming removed 0 bases at V and 9 bases at J, with 18 bases between. This CDR3 has 16 amino acids. Germline CDR1 reads MGHRA; CDR2 reads YSYEKL.

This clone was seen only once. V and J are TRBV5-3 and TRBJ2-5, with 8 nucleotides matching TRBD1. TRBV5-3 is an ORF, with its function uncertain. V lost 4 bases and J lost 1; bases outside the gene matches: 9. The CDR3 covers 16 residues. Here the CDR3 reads CARSGQGPRTQETQYF. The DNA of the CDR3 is TGTGCCAGAAGCGGACAGGGTCCCCGGACCCAAGAGACCCAGTACTTC.

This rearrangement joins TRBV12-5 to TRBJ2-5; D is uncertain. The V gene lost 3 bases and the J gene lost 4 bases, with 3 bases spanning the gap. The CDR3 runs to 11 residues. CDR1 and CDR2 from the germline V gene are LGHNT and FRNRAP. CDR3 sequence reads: CASGFGETQYF. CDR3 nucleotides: TGTGCTAGTGGTTTCGGAGAGACCCAGTACTTC. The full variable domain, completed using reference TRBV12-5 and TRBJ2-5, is DARVTQTPRHKVTEMGQEVTMRCQPILGHNTVFWYRQTMMQGLELLAYFRNRAPLDDSGMPKDRFSAEMPDATLATLKIQPSEPRDSAVYFCASGFGETQYFGPGTRLLVL.

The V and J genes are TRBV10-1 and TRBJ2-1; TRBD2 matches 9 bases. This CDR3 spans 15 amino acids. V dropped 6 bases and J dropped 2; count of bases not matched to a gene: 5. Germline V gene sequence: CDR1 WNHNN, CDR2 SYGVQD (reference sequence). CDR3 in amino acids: CASSQREEPYNEQFF. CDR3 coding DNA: TGCGCCAGCAGCCAGCGGGAGGAACCCTACAATGAGCAGTTCTTC.

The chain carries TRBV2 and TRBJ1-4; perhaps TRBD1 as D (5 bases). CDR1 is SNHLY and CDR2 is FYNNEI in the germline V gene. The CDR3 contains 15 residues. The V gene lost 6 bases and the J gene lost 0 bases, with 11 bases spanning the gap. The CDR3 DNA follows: TGTGCCAGCAGGGTTCGACAGTCAACTAATGAAAAACTGTTTTTT. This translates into CASRVRQSTNEKLFF. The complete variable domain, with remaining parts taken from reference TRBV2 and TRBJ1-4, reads EPEVTQTPSHQVTQMGQEVILRCVPISNHLYFYWYRQILGQKVEFLVSFYNNEISEKSEIFDDQFSVERPDGSNFTLKIRSTKLEDSAMYFCASRVRQSTNEKLFFGSGTQLSVL.

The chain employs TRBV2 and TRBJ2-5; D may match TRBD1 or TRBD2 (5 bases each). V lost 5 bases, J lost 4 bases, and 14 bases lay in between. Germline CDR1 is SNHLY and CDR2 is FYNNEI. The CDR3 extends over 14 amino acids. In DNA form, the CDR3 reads TGTGCCAGCAGTAGGAGAGGGACGGGAGAGACCCAGTACTTC. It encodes CASSRRGTGETQYF.